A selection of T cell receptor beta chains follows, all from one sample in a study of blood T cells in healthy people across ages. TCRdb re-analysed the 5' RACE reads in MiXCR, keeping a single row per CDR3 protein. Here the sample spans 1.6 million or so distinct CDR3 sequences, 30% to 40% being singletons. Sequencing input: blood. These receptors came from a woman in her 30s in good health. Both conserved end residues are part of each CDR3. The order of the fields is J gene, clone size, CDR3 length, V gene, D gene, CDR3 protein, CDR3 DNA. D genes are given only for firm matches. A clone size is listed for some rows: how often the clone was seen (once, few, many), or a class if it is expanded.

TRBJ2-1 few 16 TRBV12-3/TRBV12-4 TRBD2 CASSLGGSGTSGEQFF TGTGCCAGCAGTTTAGGCGGATCCGGGACTAGCGGGGAGCAGTTCTTC
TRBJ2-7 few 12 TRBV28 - CASGTRDYEQYF TGTGCCAGCGGGACACGGGACTACGAGCAGTACTTC
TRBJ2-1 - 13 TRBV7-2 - CASSSASVNEQFF TGTGCCAGCAGCTCGGCTAGCGTCAATGAGCAGTTCTTC
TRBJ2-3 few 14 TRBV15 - CATVTGGATDTRYF TGTGCCACCGTAACCGGCGGGGCCACAGATACGCGGTATTTT
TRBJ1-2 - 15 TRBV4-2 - CASSPDPLRLSGYTF TGTGCCAGCAGCCCGGACCCATTACGGTTGTCTGGCTACACCTTC
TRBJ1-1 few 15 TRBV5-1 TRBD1 CASSPGTGVPTEAFF TGCGCCAGCAGCCCAGGGACAGGGGTTCCCACTGAAGCTTTCTTT
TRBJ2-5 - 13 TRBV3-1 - CASSQDHGQTQYF TGTGCCAGCAGCCAAGACCACGGGCAGACCCAGTACTTC
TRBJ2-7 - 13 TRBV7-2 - CASSFGSGGEQYF TGTGCCAGCAGCTTTGGGAGCGGTGGCGAGCAGTACTTC
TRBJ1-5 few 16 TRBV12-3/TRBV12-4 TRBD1 CASSSGDRGRSQPQHF TGTGCCAGCAGTTCAGGGGACAGGGGGCGCAGTCAGCCCCAGCATTTT
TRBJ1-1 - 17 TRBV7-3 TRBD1 CASSLTALQGENTEAFF TGTGCCAGCAGCTTAACCGCTCTACAGGGGGAGAACACTGAAGCTTTCTTT
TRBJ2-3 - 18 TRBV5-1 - CASSYTLPSEGFTDTQYF TGCGCCAGCAGCTACACGCTTCCCAGCGAGGGCTTCACAGATACGCAGTATTTT
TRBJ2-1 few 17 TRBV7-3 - CASSLFVGGASYNEQFF TGTGCCAGCAGCTTATTTGTGGGGGGAGCATCCTACAATGAGCAGTTCTTC
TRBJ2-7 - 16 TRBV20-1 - CSARVLGELGGYEQYF TGCAGTGCTAGAGTATTGGGGGAGCTGGGGGGCTACGAGCAGTACTTC
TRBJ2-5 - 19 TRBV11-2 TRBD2 CASSLEPSGRGGYQETQYF TGTGCCAGCAGCTTAGAGCCTAGCGGGAGGGGGGGGTACCAAGAGACCCAGTACTTC
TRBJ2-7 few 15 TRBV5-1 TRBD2 CASSPATSGSNEQYF TGCGCCAGCAGCCCGGCGACTAGCGGGAGCAACGAGCAGTACTTC
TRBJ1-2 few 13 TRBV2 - CASSARDTRGYTF TGTGCCAGCAGTGCCCGGGACACAAGGGGCTACACCTTC
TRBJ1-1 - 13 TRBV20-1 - CSARDERGLRAFF TGCAGTGCTAGAGATGAGAGGGGCCTTAGAGCTTTCTTT
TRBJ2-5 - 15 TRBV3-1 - CASSQEPGVRETQYF TGTGCCAGCAGCCAAGAACCGGGGGTTCGCGAGACCCAGTACTTC
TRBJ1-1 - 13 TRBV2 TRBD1 CASRTGYPREAFF TGTGCCAGCAGGACAGGGTACCCCAGGGAAGCTTTCTTT
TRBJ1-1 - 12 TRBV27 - CASSSPGTEAFF TGTGCCAGCAGTTCCCCGGGGACTGAAGCTTTCTTT
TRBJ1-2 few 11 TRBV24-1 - CATSADYGYTF TGTGCCACCAGTGCCGACTATGGCTACACCTTC
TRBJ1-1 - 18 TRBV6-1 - CASSEEAGPGYMDTEAFF TGTGCCAGCAGTGAAGAGGCGGGGCCGGGGTATATGGACACTGAAGCTTTCTTT
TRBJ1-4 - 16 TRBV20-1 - CSARGPWRGFSEKLFF TGCAGTGCTAGGGGCCCCTGGCGGGGGTTTAGTGAAAAACTGTTTTTT
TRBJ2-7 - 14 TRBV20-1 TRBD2 CSAYRAGGPDEQYF TGCAGTGCCTATAGAGCGGGGGGGCCGGACGAGCAGTACTTC
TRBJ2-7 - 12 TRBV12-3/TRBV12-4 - CASSTPYYEQYF TGTGCCAGCAGCACCCCGTACTACGAGCAGTACTTC